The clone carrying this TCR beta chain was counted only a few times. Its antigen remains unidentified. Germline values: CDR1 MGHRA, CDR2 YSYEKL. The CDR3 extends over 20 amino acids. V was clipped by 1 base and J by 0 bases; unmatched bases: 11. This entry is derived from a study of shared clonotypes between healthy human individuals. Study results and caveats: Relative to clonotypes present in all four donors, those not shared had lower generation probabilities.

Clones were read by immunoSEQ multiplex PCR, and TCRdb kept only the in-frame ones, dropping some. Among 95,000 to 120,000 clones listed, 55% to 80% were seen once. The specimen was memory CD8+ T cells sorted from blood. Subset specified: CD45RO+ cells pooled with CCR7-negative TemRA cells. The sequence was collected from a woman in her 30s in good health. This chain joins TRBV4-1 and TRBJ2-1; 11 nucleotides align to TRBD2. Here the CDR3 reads CASSQGTGTSGPSSYNEQFF. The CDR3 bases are TGCGCCAGCAGCCAAGGCACCGGGACTAGCGGACCCAGCTCCTACAATGAGCAGTTCTTC.